This T cell receptor beta chain was retrieved from a study of T cell responses to AZD1222 COVID-19 vaccine. General observations from the study: Regions left unmutated in variants are reportedly the target of nearly half of spike-specific TCRs.

With regard to this clone: What it binds is not known.

The protocol was immunoSEQ multiplex PCR, while the TCRdb copy is restricted to in-frame clones and leaves out a portion. The table shows 70,000 to 95,000 clones, with more than 75% occurring only once. Trimming cost V 1 base and J 7 bases, with 12 bases left between them. The CDR3 runs 14 residues. Germline values: CDR1 SGHTS, CDR2 YDEGEE. The input for sequencing was peripheral blood, taken on day 0 of MenACWY control vaccination. This TCR was recovered from an adult in good health. The rearrangement links TRBV5-8 to TRBJ1-5; D ambiguous. DNA of the CDR3: TGTGCCAGCAGCTTGTTCGAAAGGATCCAGCCCCAGCATTTT. Protein sequence: CASSLFERIQPQHF.